This T cell receptor beta chain was found in a study of blood T cell repertoires in COVID-19. Study information: COVID-19 samples from acute and convalescent phases originated in the United States, Italy and Spain. Nucleic acid was either cDNA or gDNA, and it came from T cells, B-cell-depleted T cells, or PBMCs.

The CDR3 runs 18 residues. Trimming cost V 5 bases and J 0 bases; bases outside gene matches: 11. Germline V gene data show CDR1 as SGHTA and CDR2 as FQGNSA. Seattle researchers signed up patients amid active infection and tracked them longitudinally. Source study methods: By means of reference gene primer amplification, nucleated cell counts were estimated. TCRdb's copy holds only in-frame clones and misses some; the assay was immunoSEQ multiplex PCR. That table gives V, J and clone size, and the DNA gave D and trimming. Here the sample spans 150,000 or so clones, under 85% being singletons. Material: peripheral blood. The genes are TRBV7-2 and TRBJ2-1; 9 positions agree with TRBD2. The TCR comes from a man in his 60s with COVID-19, enrolled during active disease. CDR3 sequence: CASSHPRSGGHSYNEQFF. The CDR3 DNA sequence: TGTGCCAGCAGCCATCCCCGTAGCGGGGGCCACTCCTACAATGAGCAGTTCTTC.